The source of this T cell receptor (beta chain) is a study of beta chain features in type 1 diabetes. Reverse transcription of all isolated RNA meant that expressed TCRB transcripts were sequenced. Sequencing was performed with immunoSEQ multiplex PCR; in TCRdb, only in-frame clones are kept and a portion is missing. Of a few hundred thousand clones detected, 12% to 15% appear once; the ten largest clones hold approximately 6.7%. On this clone itself: As yet, its antigen is unknown.

This CDR3 comprises 15 residues. Germline values: CDR1 MNHNS, CDR2 SASEGT. Trimming took off 1 base at V and 5 bases at J, with 11 bases between the two ends. Overall study results and limits: When Type 1 diabetes patients were examined, their TCRB CDR3s proved moderately but significantly shorter in all four CD4+ subsets. cDNA sequencing could over-represent cells with high TCR expression. The influence of HLA type on TCRB rearrangement stayed undetermined.

This sequence joins TRBV6-1 and TRBJ2-2; D tentatively reads TRBD1 or TRBD2 (6 bases each). The sequenced material came from central memory CD4+ T cells from blood. The TCR originated in a man aged 30 to 39 in good health. The CDR3 is CASSEVGGGTGELFF. Here the CDR3 DNA reads TGTGCCAGCAGTGAAGTAGGAGGGGGGACCGGGGAGCTGTTTTTT.